A single sample is the source of the 20 T cell receptor beta chains below, sequenced in a study of shared clonotypes between healthy human individuals. Only in-frame clones appear in the TCRdb table, and some are missing; sequencing was by immunoSEQ multiplex PCR. The sample yields about 640,000 clones, around 72% seen once. Source material: memory CD4+ T cells sorted from blood. The subset here: CD45RA-negative fraction. These receptors were taken from a woman aged 25 to 39 in good health.

The chain recombines TRBV18 with TRBJ2-5; TRBD2 matches 7 bases. CDR1 is KGHSH and CDR2 is LQKENI in the germline V gene. J lost 5 bases, V lost 0 bases, and 3 bases had no gene match. There are 14 residues in the CDR3. As DNA, the CDR3 is TGTGCCAGCTCACCACCAGGGGAGGGGGAGACCCAGTACTTC. Its protein is CASSPPGEGETQYF.

The chain recombines TRBV23-1 with TRBJ1-2, with TRBD1 matching over 7 bases. TRBV23-1 is filed as an ORF, its function uncertain. The CDR3 consists of 15 residues. J lost 1 base, V lost 2 bases, and 4 bases had no gene match. CDR3 DNA sequence: TGCGCCAGCAGTCAAAAGACAGGGCTTAACTATGGCTACACCTTC. Its protein is CASSQKTGLNYGYTF.

The chain recombines TRBV9 with TRBJ2-5, with 12 bases that match TRBD2. Germline CDR1 is SGDLS and CDR2 is YYNGEE. CDR3 length: 16 amino acids. Trimming removed 3 bases from V and 0 bases from J; junction bases left unmatched: 3. CDR3 residues: CASSAGLAGYQETQYF. CDR3 sequence (DNA): TGTGCCAGCAGCGCAGGACTAGCGGGGTACCAAGAGACCCAGTACTTC.

There are a few counts of this clone. The same CDR3 also results from other DNA sequences found in this sample. The rearrangement joins TRBV6-6 to TRBJ2-7; the match to TRBD2 covers 7 bases. Germline trimming cut 8 bases from V and 4 bases from J; bases unmatched to any gene: 2. In germline, CDR1 is MNHNY, CDR2 SVGAGI (reference sequence). The CDR3 extends over 11 amino acids. The CDR3 protein is CASSGGYEQYF. CDR3 nucleotides: TGTGCCAGCTCGGGGGGATACGAGCAGTACTTC.

This chain uses TRBV10-1 with TRBJ2-1, with D tentatively TRBD1 (6 bases). The CDR3 spans 14 residues. Germline lookup yields CDR1 WNHNN and CDR2 SYGVQD (reference sequence). Trimming stripped 2 bases from V and 11 bases from J, with 16 bases between. The CDR3 region is CASSEARGTTQQFF. Written as DNA, the CDR3 is TGCGCCAGCAGTGAGGCCAGGGGAACGACCCAGCAGTTCTTC.

This chain uses TRBV5-1 with TRBJ2-5; tentative D call: TRBD2 (6 bases). This CDR3 contains 14 residues. Germline loops: CDR1 SGHRS, CDR2 YFSETQ. V shed 4 bases and J shed 5 bases, with 15 bases lying between them. The CDR3 region is CASSQSTSWETQYF. The CDR3 coding sequence is TGCGCCAGCAGCCAATCAACTAGCTGGGAGACCCAGTACTTC.

The V and J genes are TRBV18 and TRBJ2-5; TRBD1 is a possible D gene (5 bases). This CDR3 is built from 18 residues. Germline V gene sequence: CDR1 KGHSH, CDR2 LQKENI. Trimming stripped 3 bases from V and 0 bases from J, with 20 bases between. The CDR3: CASSPQFRQFNYQETQYF. The CDR3 DNA follows: TGTGCCAGCTCACCGCAATTCAGACAGTTTAATTACCAAGAGACCCAGTACTTC.

The rearrangement links TRBV7-2 to TRBJ2-7; perhaps TRBD2 as D (5 bases). The CDR3 totals 16 residues. The V and J ends lost 5 bases and 3 bases respectively, with 20 bases between them. Germline CDR1 SGHTA, CDR2 FQGNSA. CDR3: CASSPRAREAFYEQYF. The CDR3 DNA is TGTGCCAGCAGCCCGAGGGCCCGAGAGGCGTTCTACGAGCAGTACTTC.

The genes are TRBV14 and TRBJ2-7; the D gene could be TRBD1 or TRBD2 (6 bases each). CDR3 size: 16 residues. Per germline, CDR1 SGHDN and CDR2 FVKESK. V was cut by 4 bases and J by 2 bases, with 18 bases left in between. CDR3 amino acids: CASSPNLGGRTYEQYF. As DNA, the CDR3 is TGTGCCAGCAGCCCAAATCTAGGGGGGCGGACCTACGAGCAGTACTTC.

As regards this clone: This likely came from a read error, as a far larger clone is one base away. The chain recombines TRBV14 with TRBJ2-3; no clear D. The CDR3 runs 10 residues. The germline V and J ends were trimmed by 8 bases and 3 bases, with 3 bases remaining between them. Per germline, CDR1 SGHDN and CDR2 FVKESK. As DNA, the CDR3 is TGTGCCAGCGGTACAGATACGCAGTATTTT. Translation gives CASGTDTQYF.

The V call is TRBV18, the J call TRBJ1-2, with TRBD1 identical over 7 bases. Trimming cost V 8 bases and J 3 bases; bases outside gene matches: 9. The CDR3 consists of 14 residues. Per the germline V gene, CDR1 is KGHSH and CDR2 is LQKENI. The CDR3 region is CASHRQGRDYGYTF. The CDR3, as DNA: TGTGCCAGCCATCGACAGGGTCGAGACTATGGCTACACCTTC.

This clone was counted a few times. The V call is TRBV6-1, the J call TRBJ1-3; no firm D call. The germline V gene has CDR1 MNHNS and CDR2 SASEGT. The CDR3 runs to 12 residues. The V and J ends lost 4 bases and 3 bases respectively, with 4 bases between them. The CDR3 spells CASSAGGNTIYF. The CDR3 nucleotides are TGTGCCAGCAGTGCAGGTGGAAACACCATATATTTT.

This chain uses TRBV23-1 with TRBJ1-2; D perhaps matches TRBD1 (6 bases). TRBV23-1 is an ORF for which the function is uncertain. The CDR3 is 16 amino acids. V was trimmed by 4 bases and J by 1 base, leaving 16 bases between them. In nucleotides, the CDR3 is TGCGCCAGCAGTCGACCGAGGGACAAGAATAACTATGGCTACACCTTC. It codes for CASSRPRDKNNYGYTF.

The chain recombines TRBV18 with TRBJ2-7; tentative D call: TRBD1 (5 bases). This CDR3 is built from 15 residues. With 1 base removed from V and 4 bases from J, the gap between germline ends came to 14 bases. CDR1 and CDR2 from the germline V gene are KGHSH and LQKENI. The CDR3 DNA sequence: TGTGCCAGCTCACCACAACAGGATCAATGGTACGAGCAGTACTTC. Protein product: CASSPQQDQWYEQYF.

V gene TRBV10-2 combines with J gene TRBJ2-6, with a possible D match to TRBD2 (6 bases). The CDR3 is 17 residues long. Trimming stripped 7 bases from V and 0 bases from J, with 16 bases between. The germline V gene encodes CDR1 WSHSY and CDR2 SAAADI. The CDR3 protein is CASTPRRASSGANVLTF. CDR3 nucleotides: TGCGCCAGCACTCCCCGGAGGGCAAGCTCTGGGGCCAACGTCCTGACTTTC.

The chain links TRBV19 to TRBJ2-2, with D possibly matching TRBD2 (7 bases). The V and J ends lost 3 bases and 3 bases respectively, with 11 bases between them. CDR1 is LNHDA, CDR2 SQIVND, per germline (reference sequence). This CDR3 is 15 amino acids long. In DNA form, the CDR3 reads TGTGCCAGTAGTATTGGGGGGGCGGACACCGGGGAGCTGTTTTTT. Translating gives CASSIGGADTGELFF.

The chain carries TRBV5-8 and TRBJ2-4; TRBD1 agrees at 7 bases. The CDR3 totals 15 residues. V dropped 4 bases and J dropped 1; count of bases not matched to a gene: 5. Germline V gene data show CDR1 as SGHTS and CDR2 as YDEGEE. The CDR3 protein is CASSPKDRAKNIQYF. Here the CDR3 DNA reads TGTGCCAGCAGCCCGAAGGACAGGGCCAAAAACATTCAGTACTTC.

The chain combines TRBV29-1 with TRBJ2-3, with D perhaps being TRBD1 or TRBD2 (5 bases each). The V and J ends lost 7 bases and 0 bases respectively, with 20 bases between them. Germline CDR1 reads SQVTM; CDR2 reads ANQGSEA. This CDR3 region has 16 residues. CDR3 in amino acids: CSGLGQAGASTDTQYF. In DNA, the CDR3 is TGCAGCGGCCTGGGGCAGGCCGGGGCTAGCACAGATACGCAGTATTTT.

The V call is TRBV6-1, the J call TRBJ1-3; 9 bases are shared with TRBD1. V shed 4 bases and J 5 bases; nucleotides not matched to a gene: 3. Germline V CDR1 and CDR2: MNHNS, SASEGT. The CDR3 has 14 amino acids. CDR3 amino acids: CASSVDRGRNTIYF. The CDR3 nucleotides read TGTGCCAGCAGTGTTGACAGGGGGAGAAACACCATATATTTT.

The chain couples TRBV19 to TRBJ1-5, with 9 bases matching TRBD1. J lost 6 bases, V lost 5 bases, and 8 bases had no gene match. The CDR3 covers 15 residues. The germline gives CDR1 LNHDA, CDR2 SQIVND (reference sequence). The CDR3 nucleotides read TGTGCCAGTAGTTATCCGGGACAGGGTATTCAGCCCCAGCATTTT. Its translation: CASSYPGQGIQPQHF.